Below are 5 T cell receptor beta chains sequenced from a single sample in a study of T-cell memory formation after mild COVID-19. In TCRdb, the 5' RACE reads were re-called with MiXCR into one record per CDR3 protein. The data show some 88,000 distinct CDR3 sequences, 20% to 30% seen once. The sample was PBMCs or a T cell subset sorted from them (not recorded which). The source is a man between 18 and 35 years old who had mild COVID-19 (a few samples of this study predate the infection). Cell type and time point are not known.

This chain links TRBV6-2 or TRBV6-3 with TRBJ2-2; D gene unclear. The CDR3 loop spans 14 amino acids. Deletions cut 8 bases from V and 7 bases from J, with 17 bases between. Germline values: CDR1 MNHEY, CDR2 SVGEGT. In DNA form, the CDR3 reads TGTGCCAGCGGCACCTCACCGGCCAGCGGGGAGCTGTTTTTT. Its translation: CASGTSPASGELFF.

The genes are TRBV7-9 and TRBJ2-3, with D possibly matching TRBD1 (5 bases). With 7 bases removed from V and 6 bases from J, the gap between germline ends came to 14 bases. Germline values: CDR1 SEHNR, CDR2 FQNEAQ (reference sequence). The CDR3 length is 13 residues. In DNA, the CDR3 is TGTGCCAGCACCGGACAAGGTGCGGATACGCAGTATTTT. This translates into CASTGQGADTQYF.

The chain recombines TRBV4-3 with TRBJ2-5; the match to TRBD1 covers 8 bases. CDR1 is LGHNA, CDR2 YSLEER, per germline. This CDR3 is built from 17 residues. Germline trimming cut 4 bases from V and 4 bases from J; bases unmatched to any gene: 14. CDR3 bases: TGCGCCAGCAGCCGAGCGGTGGACAGGGAAGTAATAGAGACCCAGTACTTC. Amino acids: CASSRAVDREVIETQYF.

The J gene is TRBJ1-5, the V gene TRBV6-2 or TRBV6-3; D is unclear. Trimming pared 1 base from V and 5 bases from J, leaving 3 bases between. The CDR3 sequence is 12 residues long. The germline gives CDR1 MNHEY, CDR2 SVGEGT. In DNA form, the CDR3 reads TGTGCCAGCAGTTACTTCGATCAGCCCCAGCATTTT. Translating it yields CASSYFDQPQHF.

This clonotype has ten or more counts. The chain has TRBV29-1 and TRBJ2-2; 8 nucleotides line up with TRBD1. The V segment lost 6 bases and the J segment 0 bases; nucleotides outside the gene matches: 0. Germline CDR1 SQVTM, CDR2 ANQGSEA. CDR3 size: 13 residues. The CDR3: CSVGQANTGELFF. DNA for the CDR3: TGCAGCGTGGGACAGGCGAACACCGGGGAGCTGTTTTTT.